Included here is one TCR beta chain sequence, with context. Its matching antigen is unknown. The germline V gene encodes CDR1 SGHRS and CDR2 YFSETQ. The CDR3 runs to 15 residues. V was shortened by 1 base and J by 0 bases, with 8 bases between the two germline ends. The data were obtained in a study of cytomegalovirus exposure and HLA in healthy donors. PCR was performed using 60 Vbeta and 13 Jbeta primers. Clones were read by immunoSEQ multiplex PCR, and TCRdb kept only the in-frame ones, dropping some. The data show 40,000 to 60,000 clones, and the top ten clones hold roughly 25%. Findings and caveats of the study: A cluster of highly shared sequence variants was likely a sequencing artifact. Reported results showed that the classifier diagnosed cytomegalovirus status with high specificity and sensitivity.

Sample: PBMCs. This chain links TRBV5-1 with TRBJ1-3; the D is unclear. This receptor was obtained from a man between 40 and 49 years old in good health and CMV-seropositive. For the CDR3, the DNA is TGCGCCAGCAGCTTGCAGGCCATCTCTGGAAACACCATATATTTT. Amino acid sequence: CASSLQAISGNTIYF.